Following are 4 T cell receptor beta chains from one sample sequenced in a study of beta chain features in type 1 diabetes. The entirety of the isolated RNA underwent reverse transcription, so expressed TCRB transcripts were sequenced. Sequencing was performed with immunoSEQ multiplex PCR; in TCRdb, only in-frame clones are kept and a portion is missing. Among 20,000 to 25,000 clones, roughly three quarters were seen once, and the ten largest hold 2% to 2.5%. Sequencing was carried out using Tregs from blood. Source of these receptors: a woman aged 40 to 50 in good health.

The table lists this clone with a count of one. Written as DNA, the CDR3 is TGTGCCAGCAGCCAAGCTACTAACATTCAGTACTTC. Residues: CASSQATNIQYF. V gene TRBV14 combines with J gene TRBJ2-4; no clear D gene. Trimming stripped 1 base from V and 7 bases from J, with 5 bases between. The germline gives CDR1 SGHDN, CDR2 FVKESK. The CDR3 totals 12 residues. Full variable domain (rest looked up from reference TRBV14 and TRBJ2-4): EAGVTQFPSHSVIEKGQTVTLRCDPISGHDNLYWYRRVMGKEIKFLLHFVKESKQDESGMPNNRFLAERTGGTYSTLKVQPAELEDSGVYFCASSQATNIQYFGAGTRLSVL.

This clone appeared a few times. V gene TRBV5-1 combines with J gene TRBJ2-1, with D hard to call. The CDR3 contains 14 residues. Germline V gene lookup returns CDR1 SGHRS and CDR2 YFSETQ. V was clipped by 4 bases and J by 10 bases, with 18 bases between them. The CDR3 loop is CASSHKATASEQFF. The CDR3 nucleotides read TGCGCCAGCAGCCACAAAGCGACCGCAAGCGAGCAGTTCTTC.

The V call is TRBV5-6, the J call TRBJ2-2; D is uncertain. The CDR3 loop spans 13 amino acids. Germline CDR1 and CDR2: SGHDT and YYEEEE. Trimming left V 2 bases short and J 2 bases short, with 4 bases between. CDR3 sequence (DNA): TGTGCCAGCAGCTTCCAAAACACCGGGGAGCTGTTTTTT. This encodes CASSFQNTGELFF.

Points on this clone: The same CDR3 arises from other DNA sequences in this sample as well. The chain has TRBV6-6 and TRBJ1-1, with 7 bases fitting TRBD1. The germline CDR1 and CDR2 sequences are MNHNY and SVGAGI (reference sequence). The CDR3 runs 14 residues. V shed 4 bases and J 6 bases; nucleotides not matched to a gene: 8. DNA for the CDR3: TGTGCCAGCAGTTTCCCTCAGGGGGGAGCTGAAGCTTTCTTT. This sequence encodes CASSFPQGGAEAFF.